A single sample is the source of the 18 T cell receptor beta chains below, sequenced in a study of blood T cell repertoires in COVID-19. The data were produced by immunoSEQ multiplex PCR, yet TCRdb's version contains in-frame clones alone and is incomplete. The sample has around 140,000 clones; 80% to 85% are singletons. The sample consisted of peripheral blood. Every receptor here comes from a woman aged 60 to 75 with active or convalescent COVID-19.

DNA for the CDR3: TGTGCCAGTAGTATGAATCTAGGGGGCATAGGCACTGAAGCTTTCTTT. Translating it yields CASSMNLGGIGTEAFF. V usage is TRBV19 and J usage is TRBJ1-1; 7 nucleotides agree with TRBD1. Germline V lookup: CDR1 LNHDA, CDR2 SQIVND (reference sequence). The CDR3 is 16 residues long. The V and J ends lost 3 bases and 4 bases, in that order; junction bases with no gene match: 11.

V gene TRBV28 combines with J gene TRBJ1-4, with D maybe TRBD1 (5 bases). Germline CDR1 is MDHEN and CDR2 is SYDVKM. With 2 bases removed from V and 8 bases from J, the gap between germline ends came to 15 bases. The CDR3 runs 15 residues. The chain's CDR3 is CASSLSGALKEKLFF. In DNA, the CDR3 is TGTGCCAGCAGTTTAAGTGGGGCTTTGAAAGAAAAACTGTTTTTT.

This chain joins TRBV6-5 and TRBJ2-3; 8 bases line up with TRBD1. The V gene end was trimmed by 6 bases and the J gene end by 0 bases; junction bases not matched to a gene: 5. Looked up from germline, CDR1 is MNHEY and CDR2 is SVGAGI. The CDR3 has 15 residues. CDR3 nucleotides: TGTGCCAGCAGCCAGGGGGCTTCTAGCACAGATACGCAGTATTTT. Encoded protein: CASSQGASSTDTQYF.

This chain joins TRBV12-3 or TRBV12-4 and TRBJ1-3, with D unclear. Trimming cost V 5 bases and J 1 base, with 3 bases left between them. The CDR3 runs 12 residues. The CDR3 region has the DNA TGTGCCAGCAGTCCGTCTGGAAACACCATATATTTT. Protein product: CASSPSGNTIYF.

This CDR3 reads CATSDWTTSGMRGERTDTQYF. The CDR3 DNA follows: TGTGCCACCAGTGATTGGACCACTAGCGGAATGAGGGGGGAGCGCACAGATACGCAGTATTTT. The V call is TRBV24-1, the J call TRBJ2-3; 8 positions match TRBD2. The CDR3 sequence is 21 residues long. Losses at the gene ends were 2 bases for V and 1 base for J; bases not matched to a gene: 19. Germline loops: CDR1 KGHDR, CDR2 SFDVKD.

The V gene is TRBV5-4, the J gene TRBJ2-1, with 9 bases lining up with TRBD2. The J segment lost 10 bases and the V segment lost 0 bases, leaving 5 bases of the junction unmatched. The CDR3 is 14 residues long. Per the germline V gene, CDR1 is SGHNT and CDR2 is YYREEE (reference sequence). CDR3 DNA sequence: TGTGCCAGCAGCTTGGTGGGTAGCGGGAGAGAGCAGTTCTTC. Translated, it gives CASSLVGSGREQFF.

The chain uses TRBV5-1 and TRBJ1-1; 7 bases map to TRBD1. Germline loops: CDR1 SGHRS, CDR2 YFSETQ. The V and J ends lost 3 bases and 5 bases, in that order; junction bases with no gene match: 7. The CDR3 is 14 amino acids. For the CDR3, the DNA is TGCGCCAGCAGCTCGCCAAGGGGGCGGACTGAAGCTTTCTTT. Translated: CASSSPRGRTEAFF. Full variable domain (remainder filled in from reference TRBV5-1 and TRBJ1-1): KAGVTQTPRYLIKTRGQQVTLSCSPISGHRSVSWYQQTPGQGLQFLFEYFSETQRNKGNFPGRFSGRQFSNSRSEMNVSTLELGDSALYLCASSSPRGRTEAFFGQGTRLTVV.

The rearrangement links TRBV10-2 to TRBJ1-5, with D perhaps matching TRBD1 (5 bases). V lost 2 bases and J 6 bases, leaving 11 bases between the germline ends. Per germline, CDR1 WSHSY and CDR2 SAAADI. This CDR3 has 14 residues. The CDR3 sequence: CASSEADRSQPQHF. The DNA for the CDR3 is TGCGCCAGCAGTGAGGCTGACAGAAGTCAGCCCCAGCATTTT.

The chain has TRBV7-6 and TRBJ2-3, with 8 bases identical to TRBD1. The CDR3 runs 14 residues. With 3 bases clipped from V and 4 bases from J, the junction kept 3 bases outside the gene matches. From germline, CDR1 is SGHVS and CDR2 FNYEAQ. CDR3 amino acids: CASSFTTGADTQYF. The CDR3 nucleotides read TGTGCCAGCAGCTTCACGACAGGGGCAGATACGCAGTATTTT.

This chain links TRBV29-1 with TRBJ2-5; possible D gene TRBD2, 6 bases. The germline V gene encodes CDR1 SQVTM and CDR2 ANQGSEA. The CDR3 runs to 13 residues. Trimming pared 4 bases from V and 2 bases from J, leaving 11 bases between. CDR3 DNA: TGCAGCGTTGCCTGGGGGGTACAAGAGACCCAGTACTTC. Its translation is CSVAWGVQETQYF.

The CDR3 DNA is TGCGCCAGCAGGAACAGGGGAAGCACTGAAGCTTTCTTT. Encoded protein: CASRNRGSTEAFF. This chain connects TRBV4-1 to TRBJ1-1, with 7 positions matching TRBD1. The germline gives CDR1 MGHRA, CDR2 YSYEKL. This CDR3 has 13 amino acids. With V trimmed by 6 bases and J by 4 bases, 5 bases remained unmatched.

J is TRBJ1-3 and V is TRBV19, with D possibly being TRBD1 (6 bases). The CDR3 runs 16 residues. Germline values: CDR1 LNHDA, CDR2 SQIVND (reference sequence). V lost 3 bases to trimming and J lost 4 bases, with 16 bases between them. The CDR3 DNA follows: TGTGCCAGTAGTATGGTCACAGGGTTATACGGAAACACCATATATTTT. It encodes CASSMVTGLYGNTIYF.

The V and J genes are TRBV18 and TRBJ1-4; no clear D. The CDR3 length is 14 residues. Germline lookup yields CDR1 KGHSH and CDR2 LQKENI. Trimming took off 0 bases at V and 4 bases at J, with 6 bases between the two ends. CDR3 region: CASSPPESNEKLFF. CDR3 bases: TGTGCCAGCTCACCACCGGAGAGTAATGAAAAACTGTTTTTT.

The chain combines TRBV9 with TRBJ1-6; D is ambiguous. The CDR3 consists of 13 residues. V dropped 8 bases and J dropped 11 bases, with 17 bases sitting between them. Per the germline V gene, CDR1 is SGDLS and CDR2 is YYNGEE. The CDR3 DNA reads as TGTGCCAGTGCGCCTGGGCCGAACCCACCCCTCCACTTT. Its protein is CASAPGPNPPLHF.

This clone has ten or more counts. V and J are TRBV4-1 and TRBJ1-5, with 10 bases lining up with TRBD1. Germline CDR1 MGHRA, CDR2 YSYEKL. Trimming removed 3 bases from V and 4 bases from J; junction bases left unmatched: 6. The CDR3 totals 16 residues. The CDR3 spells CASSQKGTGVNQPQHF. The CDR3 DNA sequence: TGCGCCAGCAGCCAGAAGGGGACAGGGGTAAATCAGCCCCAGCATTTT.

The chain employs TRBV27 and TRBJ2-7, with TRBD2 matching over 8 bases. V was clipped by 5 bases and J by 3 bases; unmatched bases: 9. The V gene's germline CDR1 is MNHEY and CDR2 SMNVEV (reference sequence). This CDR3 is built from 15 residues. The CDR3 region is CASSPPGGLSYEQYF. The DNA for the CDR3 is TGTGCCAGCAGTCCGCCGGGAGGGTTGAGCTACGAGCAGTACTTC.

V gene TRBV6-1 combines with J gene TRBJ2-3; D gene ambiguous. V lost 3 bases and J lost 0, with 4 bases in between. CDR1 and CDR2 from the germline V gene are MNHNS and SASEGT. There are 13 residues in the CDR3. CDR3 coding DNA: TGTGCCAGCAGTGATCCTAGCACAGATACGCAGTATTTT. This encodes CASSDPSTDTQYF.

V usage is TRBV11-2 and J usage is TRBJ2-2; 8 bases agree with TRBD2. Germline CDR1 reads SGHAT; CDR2 reads FQNNGV. The CDR3 covers 16 residues. The J segment lost 4 bases and the V segment lost 1 base, leaving 5 bases of the junction unmatched. The CDR3 region is CASSLVWREVTGELFF. CDR3 DNA: TGTGCCAGCAGCTTAGTATGGCGGGAGGTCACCGGGGAGCTGTTTTTT.